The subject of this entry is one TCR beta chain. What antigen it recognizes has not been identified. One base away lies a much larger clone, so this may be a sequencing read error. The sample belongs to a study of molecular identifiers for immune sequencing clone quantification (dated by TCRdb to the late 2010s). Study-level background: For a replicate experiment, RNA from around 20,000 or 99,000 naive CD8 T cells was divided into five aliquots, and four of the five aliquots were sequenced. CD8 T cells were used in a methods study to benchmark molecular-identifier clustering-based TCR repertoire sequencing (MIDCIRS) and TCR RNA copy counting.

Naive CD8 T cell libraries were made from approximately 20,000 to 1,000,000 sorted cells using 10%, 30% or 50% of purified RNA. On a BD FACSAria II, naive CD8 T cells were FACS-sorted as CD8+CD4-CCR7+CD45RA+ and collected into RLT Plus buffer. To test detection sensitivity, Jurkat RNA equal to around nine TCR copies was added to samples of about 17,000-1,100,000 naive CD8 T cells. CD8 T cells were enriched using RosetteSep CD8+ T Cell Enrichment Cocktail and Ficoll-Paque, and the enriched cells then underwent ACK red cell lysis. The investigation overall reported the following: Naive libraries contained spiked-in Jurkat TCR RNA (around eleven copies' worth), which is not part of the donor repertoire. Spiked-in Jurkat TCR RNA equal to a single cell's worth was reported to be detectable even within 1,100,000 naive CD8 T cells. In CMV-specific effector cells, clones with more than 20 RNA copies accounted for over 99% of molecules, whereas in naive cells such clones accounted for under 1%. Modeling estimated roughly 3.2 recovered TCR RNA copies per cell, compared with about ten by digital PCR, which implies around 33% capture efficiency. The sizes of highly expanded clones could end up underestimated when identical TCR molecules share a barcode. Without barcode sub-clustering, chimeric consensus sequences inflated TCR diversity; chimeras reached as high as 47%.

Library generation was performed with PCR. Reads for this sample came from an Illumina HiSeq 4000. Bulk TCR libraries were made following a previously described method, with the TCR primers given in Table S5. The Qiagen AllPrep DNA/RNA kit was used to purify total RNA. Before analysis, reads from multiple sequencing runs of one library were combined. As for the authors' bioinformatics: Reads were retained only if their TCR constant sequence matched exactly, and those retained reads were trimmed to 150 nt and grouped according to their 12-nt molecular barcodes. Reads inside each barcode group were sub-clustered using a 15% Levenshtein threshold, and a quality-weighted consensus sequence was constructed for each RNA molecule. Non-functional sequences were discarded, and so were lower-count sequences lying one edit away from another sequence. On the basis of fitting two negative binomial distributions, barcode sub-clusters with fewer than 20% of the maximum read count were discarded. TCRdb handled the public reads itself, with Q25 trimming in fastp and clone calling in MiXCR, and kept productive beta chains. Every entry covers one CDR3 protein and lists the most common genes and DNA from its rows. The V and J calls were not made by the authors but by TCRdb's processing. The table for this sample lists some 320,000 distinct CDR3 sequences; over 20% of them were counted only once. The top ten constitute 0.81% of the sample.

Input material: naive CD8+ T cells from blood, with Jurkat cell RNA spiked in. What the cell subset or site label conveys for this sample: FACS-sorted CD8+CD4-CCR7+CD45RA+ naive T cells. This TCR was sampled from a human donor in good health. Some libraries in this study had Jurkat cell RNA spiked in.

The CDR3 region reads CASSLEDAYEQYF. The DNA sequence reads TGTGCCAGCAGCTTAGAGGACGCCTACGAGCAGTACTTC. The sequence is built from TRBV7-9 and TRBJ2-7, with the D segment identity uncertain. V loses 1 base of germline sequence and J loses 2 bases, and the interval between the two ends is 6 bases. CDR1 and CDR2 are read off the germline V gene (reference sequence) as SEHNR and FQNEAQ. The CDR3 starts with the cysteine, ends with the phenylalanine, and has 13 residues. The kept DNA is CDR3 alone, 39 bases in frame from the first base.